Listed below are T cell receptor beta chains from one sample, sequenced in a study of cytomegalovirus exposure and HLA in healthy donors. Sequencing used immunoSEQ multiplex PCR; TCRdb keeps in-frame clones, though not all of them. The sample shows about 90,000 clones, approximately 84% of them seen only once. The source material was PBMCs. The receptors were gathered from a man aged 18-30 years in good health and CMV-seronegative. The CDR3 runs from the conserved cysteine through the conserved F or W. D genes are given only for firm matches. Rows give clone size only sometimes, using once, few, many, or a class for an expanded clone.

d_call,clone_size,j_call,v_call,cdr3_nt,cdr3_aa
NA,NA,TRBJ1-1,TRBV19,TGTGCCAGCAACAGTCAGGGTAGAGGAAGGGCGAACACTGAAGCTTTCTTT,CASNSQGRGRANTEAFF
TRBD2,NA,TRBJ2-3,TRBV2,TGTGCCAGCCAAAACCCAGGCGGAGCGGGAAACACAGATACGCAGTATTTT,CASQNPGGAGNTDTQYF
TRBD1,NA,TRBJ1-1,TRBV5-8,TGTGCCAGCAGCCTGAGGCAGGGGGACACTGAAGCTTTCTTT,CASSLRQGDTEAFF
NA,NA,TRBJ1-2,TRBV9,TGTGCCAGCAGCCCAAGAGTCGAGGGCTACACCTTC,CASSPRVEGYTF
TRBD1,NA,TRBJ1-1,TRBV18,TGTGCCAGCTCATCCGGACAGGGGAACACTGAAGCTTTCTTT,CASSSGQGNTEAFF
TRBD2,NA,TRBJ2-1,TRBV7-6,TGTGCCAGCAGCCTCGGGGGGGCGGCCCTGAGGAATGAGCAGTTCTTC,CASSLGGAALRNEQFF
NA,NA,TRBJ2-7,TRBV11-1,TGTGCCAGCAGCTTAGGGCGGGAGCAGTACTTC,CASSLGREQYF
NA,once,TRBJ1-1,TRBV6-5,TGTGCCAGCAGTTACTTACAGGGCACTGAAGCTTTCTTT,CASSYLQGTEAFF
NA,NA,TRBJ1-1,TRBV19,TGTGCCAGTAGTCACCGTAGTTCAGAGGATCTGAACACTGAAGCTTTCTTT,CASSHRSSEDLNTEAFF
NA,NA,TRBJ2-3,TRBV2,TGTGCCAGCAGTTCAACTAGTCCCACAGATACGCAGTATTTT,CASSSTSPTDTQYF
TRBD1,once,TRBJ1-4,TRBV5-1,TGCGCCAGCAGCCCGGATCGTGCGGGACAGAATAATGAAAAACTGTTTTTT,CASSPDRAGQNNEKLFF
NA,NA,TRBJ2-5,TRBV2,TGTGCCACCAACCCAGGGGGGACTGGGGAGACCCAGTACTTC,CATNPGGTGETQYF
NA,once,TRBJ2-5,TRBV9,TGTGCCAGCAGCGTATTTACAGTCCCCCAAGAGACCCAGTACTTC,CASSVFTVPQETQYF
TRBD2,NA,TRBJ2-2,TRBV7-8,TGTGCCAGCAGCTCGGGACTAGCTGTGAACACCGGGGAGCTGTTTTTT,CASSSGLAVNTGELFF
TRBD2,NA,TRBJ2-2,TRBV5-4,TGTGCCAGCAGCGCCGGACTAGCGGGAGGCCCCGGGGAGCTGTTTTTT,CASSAGLAGGPGELFF
NA,NA,TRBJ2-7,TRBV7-9,TGTGCCAGCAGCCGTACAACCTACGAGCAGTACTTC,CASSRTTYEQYF
NA,NA,TRBJ1-1,TRBV29-1,TGCAGCGCAGCCCGGGACAACTTGAACACTGAAGCTTTCTTT,CSAARDNLNTEAFF
NA,NA,TRBJ1-2,TRBV5-6,TGTGCCAGCAGCCCCGGCGGGGGATTCTATGGCTACACCTTC,CASSPGGGFYGYTF
TRBD2,once,TRBJ2-7,TRBV19,TGTGCCAGTAGTATAGTAACTAGCGGGAGCTACGAGCAGTACTTC,CASSIVTSGSYEQYF
NA,NA,TRBJ1-4,TRBV19,TGTGCCAGTAAGATACAGGGTCCCACTAATGAAAAACTGTTTTTT,CASKIQGPTNEKLFF
NA,few,TRBJ1-1,TRBV15,TGTGCCACCAGCAGAGACGGTCAGGGGATGAACACTGAAGCTTTCTTT,CATSRDGQGMNTEAFF
NA,NA,TRBJ2-6,TRBV7-2,TGTGCCAGCAGCTTGTCGGGGGTCCAATCTGGGGCCAACGTCCTGACTTTC,CASSLSGVQSGANVLTF
NA,NA,TRBJ1-4,TRBV18,TGTGCCAGCTCACTAAACACGGGGGGTGAAAAACTGTTTTTT,CASSLNTGGEKLFF
TRBD2,NA,TRBJ2-7,TRBV9,TGTGCCAGCAGCGCCCTTAGCGGGACGCCCTACGAGCAGTACTTC,CASSALSGTPYEQYF
TRBD1,once,TRBJ1-2,TRBV19,TGTGCCAGTAGCCGACAGGGGGCCGGCTATGGCTACACCTTC,CASSRQGAGYGYTF
NA,NA,TRBJ2-1,TRBV19,TGTGCCAGTAGTAGCCCAACCAACCGGGTCCAGAAAAGATATGGCAATGAGCAGTTCTTC,CASSSPTNRVQKRYGNEQFF
NA,once,TRBJ2-4,TRBV7-9,TGTGCCAGCAGCTTACCCCGGGAAATAGCCAAAAACATTCAGTACTTC,CASSLPREIAKNIQYF
NA,NA,TRBJ1-5,TRBV28,TGTGCCAGCAGTCGACCGACAGGCGTTAATCAGCCCCAGCATTTT,CASSRPTGVNQPQHF
TRBD1,NA,TRBJ1-5,TRBV30,TGTGCCTGGAGTGGCACCTATCACCGGGACAGGGGAATGAGCGATCAGCCCCAGCATTTT,CAWSGTYHRDRGMSDQPQHF